The clone carrying this T cell receptor beta chain appeared many times. The sample originates from a study of T cells in Graves' hyperthyroidism and ophthalmopathy. Using RNA transcripts as the source, TCR beta CDR3 regions were amplified. TCR CDR3 underwent first-round RT-PCR with the HTBI primer set. Each CDR3 protein gets one entry after TCRdb re-called the multiplex PCR reads with MiXCR. The table lists about 690,000 distinct CDR3 sequences, 15% to 20% of them singletons, with 15% to 19% in the top ten. This CDR3 is 15 amino acids long. Trimming took 4 bases from V and 3 from J, leaving 16 bases between them. In germline, CDR1 is KGHSH, CDR2 LQKENI.

This sequence originates from a man aged 50 to 59 with Graves' hyperthyroidism. The V call is TRBV18, the J call TRBJ2-7; D unresolved. The sequenced material came from blood. The CDR3 DNA sequence: TGTGCCAGCTCACTAGGACCGGGCCTAATCTACGAGCAGTACTTC. As protein: CASSLGPGLIYEQYF.